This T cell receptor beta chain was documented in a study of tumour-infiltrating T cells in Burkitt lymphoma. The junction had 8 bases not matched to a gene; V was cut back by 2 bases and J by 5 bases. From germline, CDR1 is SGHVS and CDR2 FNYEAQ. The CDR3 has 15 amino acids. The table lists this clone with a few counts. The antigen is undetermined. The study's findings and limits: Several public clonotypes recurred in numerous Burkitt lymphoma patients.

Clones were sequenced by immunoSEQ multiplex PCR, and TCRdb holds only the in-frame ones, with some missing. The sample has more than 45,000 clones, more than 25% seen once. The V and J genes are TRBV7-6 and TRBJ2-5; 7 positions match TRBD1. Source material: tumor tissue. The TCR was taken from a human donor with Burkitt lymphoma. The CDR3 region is CASSLQGQMVETQYF. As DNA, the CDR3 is TGTGCCAGCAGCTTACAGGGACAGATGGTGGAGACCCAGTACTTC.